The rows below give T cell receptor beta chains drawn from one sample of a study of human T cells and chemical hapten exposure. TCRdb re-called the RACE reads through MiXCR, storing one row per CDR3 protein. The table records just under 350,000 distinct CDR3 sequences, around 6.9% of them present only once. The sample was whole blood, taken in connection with sensitization to the hapten diphenylcyclopropenone (DPC). The receptors come from a woman aged 18-29 years with alopecia areata. Some clones in this sample may be carry-over from other donors' samples. Both conserved end residues are part of each CDR3. Fields, in order: J gene, clone size, D gene, V gene, CDR3 DNA, CDR3 protein. D genes are given only for firm matches. Size is omitted from some rows. Given values are once, few, many or a class for expanded clones.

TRBJ2-6 | few | NA | TRBV7-2 | TGTGCCAGCAGCGATTGGGGGGCCAACGTCCTGACTTTC | CASSDWGANVLTF
TRBJ2-7 | many | TRBD2 | TRBV6-1 | TGTGCCAGCAGTGCCACTTCATGGCGGGGGAAGACCTACGAGCAGTACTTC | CASSATSWRGKTYEQYF
TRBJ2-7 | many | NA | TRBV12-3/TRBV12-4 | TGTGCCAGCAGTTTAGCCTACTACGAGCAGTACTTC | CASSLAYYEQYF
TRBJ1-2 | NA | NA | TRBV7-9 | TGTGCCAGCAGCTTAGAACAGTATGGCTACACCTTC | CASSLEQYGYTF
TRBJ2-3 | NA | TRBD2 | TRBV6-6 | TGTGCCACCAATGGAGCGGGGGTTTCAGATACGCAGTATTTT | CATNGAGVSDTQYF
TRBJ2-2 | NA | NA | TRBV7-8 | TGTGCCAGCAGCTTTGGGGTCAGGGTTAACACCGGGGAGCTGTTTTTT | CASSFGVRVNTGELFF
TRBJ2-3 | NA | TRBD1 | TRBV6-6 | TGTGCCAGCAGTCGACAGGGACCTCCTAGCACAGATACGCAGTATTTT | CASSRQGPPSTDTQYF
TRBJ2-7 | many | TRBD1 | TRBV20-1 | TGCAGTGCTAGTAGACAGGGAAGAGGCGAGCAGTACTTC | CSASRQGRGEQYF
TRBJ2-1 | NA | NA | TRBV12-5 | TGTGCTAGTGGTTTGGTACTAGGAAGCTACAATGAGCAGTTCTTC | CASGLVLGSYNEQFF
TRBJ2-2 | many | TRBD2 | TRBV27 | TGTGCCGGCCGGGACTACAACACCGGGGAGCTGTTTTTT | CAGRDYNTGELFF
TRBJ2-7 | many | NA | TRBV20-1 | TGCAGTGCCTATCTGGGGTACGGGAACTACGAGCAGTACTTC | CSAYLGYGNYEQYF
TRBJ2-3 | many | TRBD1 | TRBV11-3 | TGTGCCAGCAGCGTAGGACAGGGGCCACGCACAGATACGCAGTATTTT | CASSVGQGPRTDTQYF
TRBJ2-1 | few | NA | TRBV27 | TGTGCCAGCAGTTTATCGGCCCCTTGGGGCCTTTGGTCCTACAATGAGCAGTTCTTC | CASSLSAPWGLWSYNEQFF
TRBJ2-7 | NA | TRBD1 | TRBV20-1 | TGCAGTGCTAAAGGAACAGGGGAGTACGAGCAGTACTTC | CSAKGTGEYEQYF
TRBJ1-2 | NA | NA | TRBV12-3/TRBV12-4 | TGTGCCAGCAGTCATAACCTGATTCAGGGGAGGTATGGCTACACCTTC | CASSHNLIQGRYGYTF
TRBJ2-4 | many | NA | TRBV9 | TGTGCCAGCAGCGTAGGGCTCCCGGTTGGAACCAAAAACATTCAGTACTTC | CASSVGLPVGTKNIQYF
TRBJ1-2 | few | NA | TRBV12-3/TRBV12-4 | TGTGCCAGCTTCGACAGGACTAACTATGGCTACACCTTC | CASFDRTNYGYTF
TRBJ2-7 | few | NA | TRBV7-2 | TGTGCCAGCAGCCTAAGAACAGGGACCTCCTACGAGCAGTACTTC | CASSLRTGTSYEQYF
TRBJ2-5 | few | TRBD1 | TRBV11-3 | TGTGCCAGCAGCTCCCGACAGGGACCTGGGGAGACCCAGTACTTC | CASSSRQGPGETQYF
TRBJ2-2 | NA | TRBD1 | TRBV5-1 | TGCGCCAGCAGCTTTACCCCCGGGACAGGGATCAACACCGGGGAGCTGTTTTTT | CASSFTPGTGINTGELFF
TRBJ2-3 | NA | TRBD2 | TRBV20-1 | TGCAGTGCTAGCGGGGGGTCTAGCACAGATACGCAGTATTTT | CSASGGSSTDTQYF
TRBJ2-6 | few | NA | TRBV2 | TGTGCCAGCAGAGGACCGGGACGGGAAGTCGTCCTGACTTTC | CASRGPGREVVLTF
TRBJ1-2 | few | TRBD1 | TRBV12-3/TRBV12-4 | TGTGCCAGCAGCACTACAGGGGATTATGGCTACACCTTC | CASSTTGDYGYTF
TRBJ1-1 | few | TRBD1 | TRBV7-8 | TGTGCCAGCAGCTTAGCCAGGGGGTACAGGGTAGTAGACACTGAAGCTTTCTTT | CASSLARGYRVVDTEAFF
TRBJ1-1 | few | NA | TRBV5-1 | TGCGCCAGCAGTCTGGGGGTCTACACTGAAGCTTTCTTT | CASSLGVYTEAFF
TRBJ1-6 | few | NA | TRBV6-1 | TGTGCCAGCGCCGGACATTCGGGAAATTCACCCCTCCACTTT | CASAGHSGNSPLHF
TRBJ2-2 | many | NA | TRBV9 | TGTGCCAGCAGCGCCTCCGGGACGGGCTTGGGAGTCGGGGAGCTGTTTTTT | CASSASGTGLGVGELFF
TRBJ1-2 | few | NA | TRBV5-1 | TGCGCCAGCAGCTTGGCTGGGAGAAGCGGCTACACCTTC | CASSLAGRSGYTF
TRBJ1-2 | NA | NA | TRBV6-5 | TGTGCCAGCACTTCGTTAAATACAGGCTCCTATGGCTACACCTTC | CASTSLNTGSYGYTF
TRBJ2-7 | NA | NA | TRBV5-1 | TGCGCCAGCAGCTTGCTTCCCCGCAGGGAAGGCTACGAGCAGTACTTC | CASSLLPRREGYEQYF
TRBJ1-1 | few | NA | TRBV7-2 | TGTGCCAGCAGCAACACTTGGAACACTGAAGCTTTCTTT | CASSNTWNTEAFF
TRBJ2-5 | NA | NA | TRBV18 | TGTGCCAGCTCGGGGATCCAAGAGACCCAGTACTTC | CASSGIQETQYF
TRBJ2-7 | few | NA | TRBV27 | TGTGCCAGCAGTTTCCACCCCCGCGCGACAGGACCCTACGAGCAGTACTTC | CASSFHPRATGPYEQYF
TRBJ1-6 | few | NA | TRBV27 | TGTGCCAGCAGTTTATCGGGTCCGAATTCACCCCTCCACTTT | CASSLSGPNSPLHF
TRBJ1-5 | NA | NA | TRBV7-2 | TGTGCCAGCAGCTTAAAGGGACATCTCGGTCAGCCCCAGCATTTT | CASSLKGHLGQPQHF
TRBJ1-5 | few | NA | TRBV25-1 | TGTGCCAGCAGTGAATCTATGGGTAGCAATCAGCCCCAGCATTTT | CASSESMGSNQPQHF
TRBJ1-5 | NA | NA | TRBV28 | TGTGCCAGCAGTATCAATCAGCCCCAGCATTTT | CASSINQPQHF
TRBJ1-5 | many | TRBD1 | TRBV7-2 | TGTGCCAGCAGACCGGGACAGTTCCCCAATCAGCCCCAGCATTTT | CASRPGQFPNQPQHF
TRBJ2-7 | few | TRBD1 | TRBV7-6 | TGTGCCAGCAGTCCTCGAACAGGGGTCTACGTGAAGTACTTC | CASSPRTGVYVKYF
TRBJ2-7 | many | TRBD1 | TRBV27 | TGTGCCAGCAGTTTAATTCCCGGGACAGAATACGAGCAGTACTTC | CASSLIPGTEYEQYF
TRBJ1-1 | few | NA | TRBV9 | TGTGCCAGCAGCGTAGAAGTCACCTTGAACACTGAAGCTTTCTTT | CASSVEVTLNTEAFF
TRBJ1-2 | many | NA | TRBV4-3 | TGCGCCAGCAGCCAAGTGGGCGGAGCGGGCTACACCTTC | CASSQVGGAGYTF
TRBJ1-1 | few | NA | TRBV6-5 | TGTGCCAGCAGTTACCCGAGGGCTCCGGGCGCGAACACTGAAGCTTTCTTT | CASSYPRAPGANTEAFF
TRBJ1-1 | few | NA | TRBV3-1 | TGTGCCAGCAGCCAACGACAGGCTAGTGAAGCTTTCTTT | CASSQRQASEAFF
TRBJ2-7 | medium-sized | TRBD2 | TRBV9 | TGTGCCAGCAGCGAAATGGGAGGGGCTACCTACGAGCAGTACTTC | CASSEMGGATYEQYF
TRBJ2-7 | many | NA | TRBV7-3 | TGTGCCAGCAGCGTACGGGCCGCGGGGGAGCAGTACTTC | CASSVRAAGEQYF
TRBJ1-2 | few | NA | TRBV6-6 | TGTGCCAGCAGTTACTCGCAGGGTTGGGGTTCTAACTATGGCTACACCTTC | CASSYSQGWGSNYGYTF
TRBJ1-6 | NA | NA | TRBV20-1 | TGCAGTGCCAGGACGTATAATTCACCCCTCCACTTT | CSARTYNSPLHF
TRBJ1-2 | few | NA | TRBV5-1 | TGCGCCAGCAGCTTGGAAGCCCGGGGCGCAGACACCTTC | CASSLEARGADTF
TRBJ2-5 | few | TRBD2 | TRBV5-1 | TGCGCCAGCAGCAAATCTAGCGGGGGGACGGCGGAGACCCAGTACTTC | CASSKSSGGTAETQYF
TRBJ2-7 | NA | NA | TRBV29-1 | TGCAGCGTTGCATTGGAATACGAGCAGTACTTC | CSVALEYEQYF
TRBJ2-1 | many | TRBD2 | TRBV3-1 | TGTGCCAGCAGCCAAGTCCCGGGAGGTGGTGAGCAGTTCTTC | CASSQVPGGGEQFF
TRBJ1-2 | NA | NA | TRBV9 | TGTGCCAGCAGCGTAGGAGTCGAACAGGGCGATGGCTACACCTTC | CASSVGVEQGDGYTF
TRBJ1-4 | NA | NA | TRBV7-8 | TGTGCCAGCAGCTTAGAGGCAGGGATAGATGAAAAACTGTTTTTT | CASSLEAGIDEKLFF
TRBJ2-7 | many | TRBD1 | TRBV11-3 | TGTGCCAGCAGCCGCGGACAGGCCTACGAGCAGTACTTC | CASSRGQAYEQYF